The 24 T cell receptor beta chains given below trace back to one sample, sequenced in a study of T-cell memory formation after mild COVID-19. TCRdb used MiXCR to reprocess the 5' RACE reads, holding one entry per CDR3 protein. The data contain over 450,000 distinct CDR3 sequences, around 21% of them singletons. Sequences were obtained from PBMCs or a T cell subset sorted from them (not recorded which). These receptors were obtained from an adult woman who had mild COVID-19 (a few samples of this study predate the infection). Cell type and time point are not known.

This clonotype showed up just a few times. The chain has TRBV29-1 and TRBJ1-2, with D possibly being TRBD1 (5 bases). CDR1 and CDR2 from the germline V gene are SQVTM and ANQGSEA. Deletions cut 6 bases from V and 5 bases from J, with 19 bases between. CDR3 length: 14 amino acids. This chain's CDR3 is CSVPGRGRNYGYTF. CDR3 sequence (DNA): TGCAGCGTGCCCGGACGGGGGAGGAATTATGGCTACACCTTC. Full variable domain (outside the CDR3, taken from reference TRBV29-1 and TRBJ1-2): SAVISQKPSRDICQRGTSLTIQCQVDSQVTMMFWYRQQPGQSLTLIATANQGSEATYESGFVIDKFPISRPNLTFSTLTVSNMSPEDSSIYLCSVPGRGRNYGYTFGSGTRLTVV.

The J gene is TRBJ2-3, the V gene TRBV30, with D possibly matching TRBD2 (7 bases). This CDR3 contains 14 residues. Per germline, CDR1 GTSNPN and CDR2 SVGIG (reference sequence). The V and J ends lost 0 bases and 6 bases respectively, with 13 bases between them. The CDR3 coding sequence is TGTGCCTGGAGTGTGGGGGGGCCGAGTGATACGCAGTATTTT. Its protein product is CAWSVGGPSDTQYF.

The chain combines TRBV6-6 with TRBJ2-2, with TRBD2 as a possible D gene (5 bases). The V end was cut by 2 bases, the J end by 5 bases, with 15 bases between. This CDR3 is 16 amino acids long. Germline V gene data show CDR1 as MNHNY and CDR2 as SVGAGI (reference sequence). The CDR3 DNA is TGTGCCAGCAGTTACCCGGGATCTTCGGGGACCGGGGAGCTGTTTTTT. Its translation: CASSYPGSSGTGELFF.

This clonotype was counted a few times. DNA for the CDR3: TGTGCCAGCAGTTACAGCTGGGCAGGGTCTGGGGCCAACGTCCTGACTTTC. Protein sequence: CASSYSWAGSGANVLTF. The chain has TRBV6-5 and TRBJ2-6; maybe TRBD1 (5 bases). From germline, CDR1 is MNHEY and CDR2 SVGAGI. V shed 2 bases and J shed 1 base, with 12 bases lying between them. This CDR3 spans 17 amino acids.

The chain has TRBV7-3 and TRBJ2-7, with a weak D call TRBD1 (5 bases). The length of the CDR3 is 15 residues. The germline V and J ends were trimmed by 2 bases and 4 bases, with 15 bases remaining between them. CDR1 is SGHTA, CDR2 FQGTGA, per germline. CDR3 loop: CASSLSDGHGYEQYF. The CDR3 region has the DNA TGTGCCAGCAGCTTATCGGACGGACACGGGTACGAGCAGTACTTC.

This clonotype was seen a handful of times. The J gene is TRBJ2-1, the V gene TRBV24-1; 8 bases map to TRBD2. There are 14 residues in the CDR3. CDR1 is KGHDR, CDR2 SFDVKD, per germline. Losses at the gene ends were 5 bases for V and 7 bases for J; bases not matched to a gene: 6. CDR3 nucleotide sequence: TGTGCCACCAGTGTACCGGGAGGGCCAAATGAGCAGTTCTTC. Translated, it gives CATSVPGGPNEQFF.

This clonotype was seen only a few times. The chain uses TRBV6-2 or TRBV6-3 and TRBJ2-1; D is perhaps TRBD1 (6 bases). Germline V gene sequence: CDR1 MNHEY, CDR2 SVGEGT. The CDR3 is 15 residues long. V was shortened by 2 bases and J by 8 bases, with 16 bases between the two germline ends. CDR3 residues: CASSYGGWGIDEQFF. The DNA for the CDR3 is TGTGCCAGCAGTTACGGGGGCTGGGGGATCGATGAGCAGTTCTTC.

The table lists this clonotype with a few counts. The V gene is TRBV24-1, the J gene TRBJ1-5, with D perhaps matching TRBD1 (6 bases). V lost 5 bases to trimming and J lost 5 bases, with 12 bases between them. The length of the CDR3 is 14 residues. Germline V gene data show CDR1 as KGHDR and CDR2 as SFDVKD. CDR3 sequence (DNA): TGTGCCACCAGTGGCCGACAGGCGGATCAGCCCCAGCATTTT. Translation: CATSGRQADQPQHF.

This clonotype was picked up many times. The rearrangement uses TRBV4-1 and TRBJ1-4; D unresolved. The CDR3 sequence is 16 residues long. Germline-derived CDR1 and CDR2 are MGHRA and YSYEKL. Trimming took off 0 bases at V and 8 bases at J, with 16 bases between the two ends. The CDR3: CASSQELTALREKLFF. As DNA, the CDR3 is TGCGCCAGCAGCCAAGAATTGACGGCCCTTAGGGAAAAACTGTTTTTT.

The chain links TRBV11-3 to TRBJ2-3; no definite D call. The CDR3 loop spans 14 amino acids. Deletions cut 5 bases from V and 5 bases from J, with 14 bases between. Germline V gives CDR1 SGHNT, CDR2 YENEEA. The CDR3 DNA sequence: TGTGCCAGCAGCCCGAGTAGGTCGAGAGATACGCAGTATTTT. The encoded protein is CASSPSRSRDTQYF. The full variable domain, its missing parts supplied by reference TRBV11-3 and TRBJ2-3, is EAGVVQSPRYKIIEKKQPVAFWCNPISGHNTLYWYLQNLGQGPELLIRYENEEAVDDSQLPKDRFSAERLKGVDSTLKIQPAELGDSAVYLCASSPSRSRDTQYFGPGTRLTVL.

J is TRBJ2-3 and V is TRBV7-9; no clear D. The germline gives CDR1 SEHNR, CDR2 FQNEAQ (reference sequence). The CDR3 sequence is 13 residues long. V shed 5 bases and J shed 10 bases, with 16 bases lying between them. CDR3 loop: CASSSALAWAQYF. The CDR3 DNA sequence: TGTGCCAGCAGCAGCGCCTTGGCTTGGGCGCAGTATTTT.

The chain is built from TRBV24-1 and TRBJ2-2; D not certain. Looked up from germline, CDR1 is KGHDR and CDR2 is SFDVKD. Trimming removed 4 bases at V and 0 bases at J, with 2 bases between. The CDR3 runs 13 residues. CDR3 region: CATSEPNTGELFF. In DNA, the CDR3 is TGTGCCACCAGTGAGCCGAACACCGGGGAGCTGTTTTTT.

This clonotype appeared a few times. The chain links TRBV20-1 to TRBJ2-4, with D tentatively TRBD2 (6 bases). CDR1 is DFQATT and CDR2 is SNEGSKA in the germline V gene (reference sequence). The CDR3 covers 15 residues. The V end lost 2 bases, the J end lost 1 base, and 12 bases lay between the germline ends. The chain's CDR3 is CSARPGGMAKNIQYF. The DNA for the CDR3 is TGCAGTGCTAGACCGGGCGGGATGGCCAAAAACATTCAGTACTTC.

This clonotype was seen at least ten times. The chain links TRBV7-2 to TRBJ2-5; D remains ambiguous. Trimming shortened V by 5 bases and J by 5 bases, and 15 bases separated the two germline ends. In germline, CDR1 is SGHTA, CDR2 FQGNSA. This CDR3 is built from 14 residues. The CDR3 region is CASSGPTNGETQYF. DNA for the CDR3: TGTGCCAGCAGCGGCCCGACAAATGGGGAGACCCAGTACTTC.

J is TRBJ1-2 and V is TRBV9; no clear D gene. V was pared by 4 bases and J by 2 bases, with 12 bases between. The germline V gene has CDR1 SGDLS and CDR2 YYNGEE. This CDR3 is 14 amino acids long. CDR3 protein: CASSPEDVNYGYTF. CDR3 DNA: TGTGCCAGCAGCCCCGAAGACGTAAACTATGGCTACACCTTC.

V is TRBV7-3 and J is TRBJ1-1; D is ambiguous. Between the trimmed V and J ends, which lost 4 bases and 1 base, there was a span of 7 bases. The CDR3 sequence is 13 residues long. Germline V gene data show CDR1 as SGHTA and CDR2 as FQGTGA. The CDR3 loop is CASSSDKNTEAFF. CDR3 bases: TGTGCCAGCAGCTCAGACAAGAACACTGAAGCTTTCTTT.

This clonotype was detected ten times or more. Relative to the germline gene, one junction end is altered; a read error may explain this. The chain employs TRBV7-9 and TRBJ2-5; 7 bases agree with TRBD2. The CDR3 totals 13 residues. CDR1 is SEHNR, CDR2 FQNEAQ, per germline (reference sequence). For the CDR3, the DNA is TGTGCCAGCAGCTTAGCTCCGGCTAGCGGAGTAACCTTC. Its translation: CASSLAPASGVTF.

The chain has TRBV5-1 and TRBJ1-2; D remains unclear. V dropped 0 bases and J dropped 0 bases, with 15 bases sitting between them. The CDR3 consists of 17 residues. Germline V CDR1 and CDR2: SGHRS, YFSETQ. CDR3 loop: CASSLAPPDLANYGYTF. The CDR3 nucleotides are TGCGCCAGCAGCTTGGCCCCGCCGGACTTAGCTAACTATGGCTACACCTTC.

The V gene is TRBV14, the J gene TRBJ2-7, with 15 positions matching TRBD2. V lost 4 bases, J lost 13 bases, and 5 bases stayed unmatched. The length of the CDR3 is 13 residues. Looked up from germline, CDR1 is SGHDN and CDR2 is FVKESK. The CDR3 spells CASSPGTSGRLYF. DNA of the CDR3: TGTGCCAGCAGCCCTGGGACTAGCGGGAGGCTTTACTTC. The full variable domain, rest sourced from reference TRBV14 and TRBJ2-7, is EAGVTQFPSHSVIEKGQTVTLRCDPISGHDNLYWYRRVMGKEIKFLLHFVKESKQDESGMPNNRFLAERTGGTYSTLKVQPAELEDSGVYFCASSPGTSGRLYFGPGTRLTVT.

This clonotype was seen only a few times. The chain couples TRBV7-6 to TRBJ2-5; 8 bases are shared with TRBD2. CDR3 size: 17 residues. After removal of 0 bases from V and 0 bases from J, the junction contained 6 bases not matched to a gene. Germline CDR1 reads SGHVS; CDR2 reads FNYEAQ. CDR3 region: CASSLARRGGYQETQYF. The CDR3 bases are TGTGCCAGCAGCTTAGCGAGGCGCGGGGGGTACCAAGAGACCCAGTACTTC.

This clonotype was counted only a few times. V gene TRBV7-8 combines with J gene TRBJ1-2; 10 bases match TRBD1. The CDR3 sequence is 14 residues long. With V trimmed by 4 bases and J by 8 bases, 7 bases remained unmatched. CDR1 is SGHVS and CDR2 is FQNEAQ in the germline V gene. The CDR3 reads CASSSTGQGYGYTF. The CDR3 region has the DNA TGTGCCAGCAGCTCCACGGGACAGGGGTACGGCTACACCTTC.

To note about this clonotype: Compared with germline, one end of the junction differs, possibly owing to a read error. The chain uses TRBV5-6 and TRBJ1-2, with 9 nucleotides matching TRBD1. The CDR3 is made up of 12 amino acids. Germline loops: CDR1 SGHDT, CDR2 YYEEEE. The CDR3 DNA sequence: TGTGCCAGCAGCTTCGGGACAGGGAGAGTAGAGTTC. It yields the protein CASSFGTGRVEF.

This clonotype was observed once. CDR3 nucleotide sequence: TGTGCCAGCAGTGAGGAGCGGCGGCATTCACCCCTCCACTTT. Translating it yields CASSEERRHSPLHF. The genes are TRBV2 and TRBJ1-6; D ambiguous. Germline CDR1 SNHLY, CDR2 FYNNEI. The CDR3 is 14 amino acids. Trimming removed 3 bases at V and 8 bases at J, with 11 bases between.

Ten or more counts support this clonotype. J is TRBJ2-2 and V is TRBV12-3 or TRBV12-4; unclear D gene. CDR3 length: 16 amino acids. V was trimmed by 7 bases and J by 2 bases, leaving 17 bases between them. CDR3 sequence: CASTHLRNINTGELFF. DNA of the CDR3: TGTGCCAGCACACACCTTCGGAACATCAACACCGGGGAGCTGTTTTTT.